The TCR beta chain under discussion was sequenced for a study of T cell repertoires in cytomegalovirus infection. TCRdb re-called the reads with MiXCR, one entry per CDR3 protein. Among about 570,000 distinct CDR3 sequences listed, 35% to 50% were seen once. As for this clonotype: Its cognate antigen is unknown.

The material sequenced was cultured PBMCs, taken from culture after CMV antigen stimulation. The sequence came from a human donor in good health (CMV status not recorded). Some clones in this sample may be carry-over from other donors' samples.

Here the CDR3 DNA reads TGTGCCAGCAGTTACTCGCACGGGGGGCACACTGAAGCTTTCTTT. This gives the protein CASSYSHGGHTEAFF. This sequence joins TRBV6-6 and TRBJ1-1; D is possibly TRBD1 (6 bases). This CDR3 is built from 15 residues. CDR1 and CDR2 from the germline V gene are MNHNY and SVGAGI (reference sequence). V was clipped by 0 bases and J by 3 bases, with 11 bases between them.